The next 28 T cell receptor beta chains were all read from a single sample in a study of shared clonotypes between healthy human individuals (dated by TCRdb to the early 2020s). For the CD8 naive samples, CD45RO-negative cells were positively selected for CCR7, yielding a CD45RA+CCR7+ population from which TemRA cells were excluded. Library preparation used the immunoSEQ multiplex PCR assay. TCRdb mirrors the immuneACCESS table, restricted to in-frame sequences. Some clones are absent from its copies; in checked studies, under half trace to an unresolved V gene, and the reason for the others is unknown. This sample is represented by around 2.1 million clones; about 92% of them were singletons. Jointly, the top ten make up approximately 1.7% of the sample. The sample was naive CD8+ T cells from PBMCs. The cell subset or site label for this specimen denotes: CD45RA+CCR7+. These receptors originate from a man aged 18 to 35 in good health. Some clones in this sample may be carry-over from other donors' samples.

A remark on this clone: This may be a read error: a much more frequent sequence differs by one nucleotide. The CDR3 coding sequence is TGTGCCAGCAGTTTCGGGAAGACCCAGTACTTC. Amino acid sequence: CASSFGKTQYF. The rearrangement joins TRBV28 to TRBJ2-5, with D maybe TRBD2 (5 bases). Germline V gives CDR1 MDHEN, CDR2 SYDVKM. V was shortened by 3 bases and J by 6 bases, with 5 bases between the two germline ends. The CDR3 extends over 11 amino acids.

The rearrangement links TRBV28 to TRBJ2-7; TRBD1 agrees at 10 bases. The V segment lost 3 bases and the J segment 2 bases; nucleotides outside the gene matches: 7. CDR1 MDHEN and CDR2 SYDVKM come from the germline V gene. The CDR3 length is 16 residues. CDR3: CASSFRPGQGTYEQYF. In nucleotides, the CDR3 is TGTGCCAGCAGTTTCCGGCCGGGACAGGGGACCTACGAGCAGTACTTC.

This chain uses TRBV27 with TRBJ2-2, with TRBD1 matching 10 bases. V was pared by 5 bases and J by 5 bases, with 11 bases of the junction left unmatched. Germline assignment: CDR1 MNHEY and CDR2 SMNVEV (reference sequence). This CDR3 has 17 amino acids. CDR3 in DNA: TGTGCCAGCAGTAACATTCGGGACAGGGGTCTTACCGGGGAGCTGTTTTTT. Translated, it gives CASSNIRDRGLTGELFF.

The chain joins TRBV2 to TRBJ1-1; D possibly corresponds to TRBD1 (5 bases). The CDR3 contains 17 residues. In germline, CDR1 is SNHLY, CDR2 FYNNEI. With 8 bases removed from V and 2 bases from J, the gap between germline ends came to 24 bases. In DNA, the CDR3 is TGTGCCAGCTCATCTATGGTATTAAGGGGTTTAAACACTGAAGCTTTCTTT. Translated: CASSSMVLRGLNTEAFF.

This sequence joins TRBV27 and TRBJ2-5; 7 positions match TRBD2. Losses at the gene ends were 6 bases for V and 9 bases for J; bases not matched to a gene: 19. Per germline, CDR1 MNHEY and CDR2 SMNVEV (reference sequence). The CDR3 sequence is 16 residues long. Here the CDR3 reads CASSALRGGSRESQYF. The CDR3 nucleotides are TGTGCCAGCAGCGCTCTCCGGGGCGGGAGTAGGGAGTCCCAGTACTTC.

The V call is TRBV6-5, the J call TRBJ2-7; tentative D call: TRBD2 (6 bases). CDR3 size: 15 residues. Germline values: CDR1 MNHEY, CDR2 SVGAGI. The V gene lost 4 bases and the J gene lost 12 bases, with 25 bases spanning the gap. Written as DNA, the CDR3 is TGTGCCAGCAGTTCTTCTCCGTACACCCCGGGACTTTCGTACTTC. Translating it yields CASSSSPYTPGLSYF.

V is TRBV29-1 and J is TRBJ2-7, with 7 bases matching TRBD2. J gave up 1 base and V 1 base, and 7 bases lay outside the gene matches. The CDR3 sequence is 15 residues long. Germline CDR1 and CDR2: SQVTM and ANQGSEA. In nucleotides, the CDR3 is TGCAGCGTTGAAGGGGGGGAGGGGAGATCCTACGAGCAGTACTTC. Its translation is CSVEGGEGRSYEQYF.

The chain combines TRBV19 with TRBJ1-1, with a tentative D call TRBD1 (5 bases). V lost 7 bases and J lost 7, with 13 bases in between. This CDR3 contains 12 residues. The germline gives CDR1 LNHDA, CDR2 SQIVND (reference sequence). CDR3 sequence: CASIGGGLEAFF. The DNA for the CDR3 is TGTGCCAGTATTGGGGGAGGCCTTGAAGCTTTCTTT.

The rearrangement joins TRBV7-9 to TRBJ2-1; 12 bases fit TRBD2. Germline V gives CDR1 SEHNR, CDR2 FQNEAQ (reference sequence). Trimming took 0 bases from V and 0 from J; bases not matched to a gene: 6. CDR3 length: 19 residues. The CDR3 loop reads CASSLAGLAGRSSYNEQFF. The DNA for the CDR3 is TGTGCCAGCAGCTTAGCGGGACTAGCGGGTCGGAGCTCCTACAATGAGCAGTTCTTC.

The chain's CDR3 is CASSPWVGTEAFF. For the CDR3, the DNA is TGTGCCAGCAGTCCCTGGGTGGGCACTGAAGCTTTCTTT. V usage is TRBV5-6 and J usage is TRBJ1-1; D unclear. Deletions cut 5 bases from V and 4 bases from J, with 12 bases between. The CDR3 extends over 13 amino acids. Germline loops: CDR1 SGHDT, CDR2 YYEEEE.

The genes are TRBV5-1 and TRBJ2-2, with TRBD2 matching 9 bases. J was trimmed by 6 bases and V by 3 bases; bases with no gene match: 6. Looked up from germline, CDR1 is SGHRS and CDR2 is YFSETQ. The CDR3 spans 15 residues. The CDR3 DNA sequence: TGCGCCAGCAGCTATAGCGGGAGCGTCGCCGGGGAGCTGTTTTTT. Protein product: CASSYSGSVAGELFF.

V gene TRBV27 combines with J gene TRBJ1-5, with TRBD1 as a possible D gene (5 bases). The CDR3 runs 15 residues. Germline CDR1 reads MNHEY; CDR2 reads SMNVEV (reference sequence). The V end lost 0 bases, the J end lost 6 bases, and 12 bases lay between the germline ends. The CDR3 region has the DNA TGTGCCAGCAGTTTATCACGGGGCCCCATTCAGCCCCAGCATTTT. Its translation is CASSLSRGPIQPQHF.

The chain has TRBV29-1 and TRBJ2-2; 9 positions agree with TRBD1. V lost 6 bases, J lost 6 bases, and 17 bases stayed unmatched. From germline, CDR1 is SQVTM and CDR2 ANQGSEA. The CDR3 is made up of 17 amino acids. Written as DNA, the CDR3 is TGCAGCGTGGAGCCTATCGGACAGGGGAACGTGGCCGGGGAGCTGTTTTTT. This encodes CSVEPIGQGNVAGELFF.

V is TRBV6-1 and J is TRBJ1-5, with D perhaps TRBD1 (5 bases). CDR3 length equals 17 residues. V dropped 1 base and J dropped 4 bases, with 17 bases sitting between them. Germline V lookup: CDR1 MNHNS, CDR2 SASEGT. The CDR3 sequence is CASSEDRRRGSNQPQHF. The CDR3 DNA is TGTGCCAGCAGTGAAGATCGACGGCGGGGGTCGAATCAGCCCCAGCATTTT.

The gene calls are TRBV19 and TRBJ1-2; no definite D call. The germline V gene encodes CDR1 LNHDA and CDR2 SQIVND (reference sequence). The V end lost 3 bases, the J end lost 6 bases, and 11 bases lay between the germline ends. The CDR3 extends over 13 amino acids. CDR3 loop: CASSIGPGNGYTF. The CDR3 DNA reads as TGTGCCAGTAGTATTGGGCCGGGGAATGGCTACACCTTC.

The V call is TRBV28, the J call TRBJ2-7, with D perhaps TRBD1 or TRBD2 (5 bases each). From germline, CDR1 is MDHEN and CDR2 SYDVKM. CDR3 length: 17 residues. V lost 2 bases and J lost 7, with 24 bases in between. CDR3 sequence (DNA): TGTGCCAGCAGTTTAGTGTCGGCAGGGAGCTTGTCTAGGGAGCAGTACTTC. This translates into CASSLVSAGSLSREQYF.

The chain uses TRBV27 and TRBJ2-7; D tentatively reads TRBD1 or TRBD2 (5 bases each). This CDR3 is 12 amino acids long. Trimming removed 6 bases from V and 7 bases from J, with 13 bases in between. Germline V gives CDR1 MNHEY, CDR2 SMNVEV (reference sequence). CDR3 in DNA: TGTGCCAGCAGGGGACGGCCTTGGGAGCAGTACTTC. Protein product: CASRGRPWEQYF.

This chain links TRBV28 with TRBJ2-2; D may be TRBD1 (6 bases). The CDR3 extends over 18 amino acids. With 5 bases removed from V and 1 base from J, the gap between germline ends came to 20 bases. CDR1 MDHEN and CDR2 SYDVKM come from the germline V gene. CDR3 protein: CASSGDRPQGMNTGELFF. In DNA form, the CDR3 reads TGTGCCAGCAGTGGCGACAGGCCTCAGGGGATGAACACCGGGGAGCTGTTTTTT.

The chain recombines TRBV5-8 with TRBJ1-5; 8 bases map to TRBD1. Germline trimming cut 0 bases from V and 6 bases from J; bases unmatched to any gene: 2. Germline CDR1 SGHTS, CDR2 YDEGEE. The CDR3 is 14 residues long. CDR3 sequence reads: CASSLAQGAQPQHF. The CDR3 region has the DNA TGTGCCAGCAGCTTGGCCCAGGGGGCTCAGCCCCAGCATTTT.

In the case of this clone: This same CDR3 is encoded by further DNA sequences in the sample. The chain has TRBV28 and TRBJ2-2; 7 bases line up with TRBD1. This CDR3 region has 14 residues. The germline gives CDR1 MDHEN, CDR2 SYDVKM. V dropped 6 bases and J dropped 1; count of bases not matched to a gene: 2. CDR3 region: CASRGTENTGELFF. In nucleotides, the CDR3 is TGTGCCAGCAGGGGGACAGAGAACACCGGGGAGCTGTTTTTT.

The count of this clone is one. This sequence joins TRBV2 and TRBJ2-4; D possibly uses TRBD1 or TRBD2 (7 bases each). The CDR3 consists of 13 residues. The germline V gene has CDR1 SNHLY and CDR2 FYNNEI. The V end lost 6 bases, the J end lost 8 bases, and 14 bases lay between the germline ends. For the CDR3, the DNA is TGTGCCAGCAGCCAACAGGGGAGGGACATTCAGTACTTC. This sequence encodes CASSQQGRDIQYF.

The chain has TRBV7-8 and TRBJ1-4; possible D gene TRBD1, 5 bases. The V end lost 2 bases, the J end lost 4 bases, and 11 bases lay between the germline ends. Germline V gene sequence: CDR1 SGHVS, CDR2 FQNEAQ. The CDR3 is 15 residues long. CDR3 nucleotide sequence: TGTGCCAGCAGCTTACCGGGACTGATTAATGAAAAACTGTTTTTT. This codes for CASSLPGLINEKLFF.

The rearrangement links TRBV10-2 to TRBJ2-1, with 9 bases fitting TRBD2. The germline V gene has CDR1 WSHSY and CDR2 SAAADI. This CDR3 comprises 15 residues. V lost 6 bases, J lost 2 bases, and 5 bases stayed unmatched. This CDR3 reads CASSRLAETYNEQFF. As DNA, the CDR3 is TGCGCCAGCAGCCGACTAGCGGAGACCTACAATGAGCAGTTCTTC.

This clone was counted once. V usage is TRBV7-9 and J usage is TRBJ2-7; TRBD1 might be the D (5 bases). With 5 bases removed from V and 3 bases from J, the gap between germline ends came to 11 bases. In germline, CDR1 is SEHNR, CDR2 FQNEAQ (reference sequence). The CDR3 extends over 13 amino acids. The CDR3 sequence: CASSQDSLYEQYF. CDR3 nucleotide sequence: TGTGCCAGCAGCCAAGACAGCCTCTACGAGCAGTACTTC. The whole variable domain, remainder taken from reference TRBV7-9 and TRBJ2-7, is DTGVSQNPRHKITKRGQNVTFRCDPISEHNRLYWYRQTLGQGPEFLTYFQNEAQLEKSRLLSDRFSAERPKGSFSTLEIQRTEQGDSAMYLCASSQDSLYEQYFGPGTRLTVT.

The genes are TRBV7-6 and TRBJ1-5; 9 bases are a match to TRBD1. The V and J ends lost 6 bases and 3 bases, in that order; junction bases with no gene match: 9. The CDR3 length is 16 residues. The germline V gene has CDR1 SGHVS and CDR2 FNYEAQ. CDR3 DNA sequence: TGTGCCAGCAGTCCGGCCGGGACAGGGTACAATCAGCCCCAGCATTTT. Translation gives CASSPAGTGYNQPQHF.

CDR3 region: CASFQGFHNEQFF. The CDR3 bases are TGTGCCAGCTTTCAGGGGTTCCACAATGAGCAGTTCTTC. The gene calls are TRBV9 and TRBJ2-1, with D perhaps TRBD1 (6 bases). Trimming left V 7 bases short and J 5 bases short, with 13 bases between. The CDR3 runs to 13 residues. Germline V gene lookup returns CDR1 SGDLS and CDR2 YYNGEE.

The chain is built from TRBV19 and TRBJ2-7; 10 bases line up with TRBD2. V was clipped by 3 bases and J by 5 bases; unmatched bases: 13. Germline V gives CDR1 LNHDA, CDR2 SQIVND (reference sequence). The CDR3 loop spans 17 amino acids. CDR3 nucleotide sequence: TGTGCCAGTAGTATCCAGGAACCGTGGACTAGCGGTGACGAGCAGTACTTC. This gives the protein CASSIQEPWTSGDEQYF.

The chain combines TRBV5-6 with TRBJ1-2; no clear D gene. This CDR3 comprises 17 residues. V gave up 3 bases and J gave up 7 bases, with 25 bases separating them. Germline CDR1 SGHDT, CDR2 YYEEEE. The CDR3 coding sequence is TGTGCCAGCAGCTCCTGGTTCAGGCAACATCCTGGGGTTGGCTACACCTTC. This translates into CASSSWFRQHPGVGYTF.